This T cell receptor (beta chain) was sequenced during a study of T cell clusters in autoimmune cytopenias. Per the germline V gene, CDR1 is LNHDA and CDR2 is SQIVND (reference sequence). The CDR3 contains 17 residues. Study-wide points: Compared with active autoimmune hepatitis patients, healthy donors showed 2.5 to 3-fold more exclusive TRB clusters. TRB repertoire shifts in secondary cytopenia and chronic lymphocytic leukemia mostly reflected lymphoma, not autoimmunity.

One tube held mixed TRB-A and TRB-B primer pools for touch-down PCR. TCRdb re-called the multiplex PCR reads; every CDR3 protein appears as one record, without DNA. Found here are several thousand distinct CDR3 sequences; the top ten clones hold roughly 7.6%. In terms of frequency, this clonotype is medium-sized. Its antigen is unidentified. Each sample's input was 250 ng genomic DNA, 38,000 or so genome equivalents. The sequence came from a human donor with an autoimmune cytopenia or autoimmune hepatitis (not recorded which). The material sequenced was peripheral blood. The chain carries TRBV19 and TRBJ2-7; there is no DNA to check the TCRdb D call of TRBD2. The CDR3 is CASSIWTSGASSYEQYF.